The present entry profiles one TCR beta chain with its context. Its antigen is currently unknown. Trimming at V came to 2 bases and at J to 2 bases, leaving 5 bases not matched to a gene. CDR3 length equals 14 residues. Germline CDR1 GTSNPN, CDR2 SVGIG (reference sequence). 13 Jbeta primers and 60 Vbeta primers were used for the PCR. Assay used: immunoSEQ multiplex PCR; TCRdb lists only in-frame clones, some missing. The data contain approximately 200,000 clones, less than 85% of them singletons. The data are from a study of cytomegalovirus exposure and HLA in healthy donors. Study results and limitations: The authors confirmed in vitro that a few CMV-associated chains were specific for CMV antigens. The authors listed about 170 TCR beta chains as cytomegalovirus-associated.

Sequencing was performed on PBMCs. The sequence came from a girl aged 5-17 years in good health and CMV-seropositive. The chain is built from TRBV30 and TRBJ2-7, with 8 bases that match TRBD2. CDR3 DNA sequence: TGTGCCTGGAGTACCGGGGGGGCTGCCTACGAGCAGTACTTC. Its translation is CAWSTGGAAYEQYF. Variable domain in full (rest from reference TRBV30 and TRBJ2-7): SQTIHQWPATLVQPVGSPLSLECTVEGTSNPNLYWYRQAAGRGLQLLFYSVGIGQISSEVPQNLSASRPQDRQFILSSKKLLLSDSGFYLCAWSTGGAAYEQYFGPGTRLTVT.